The 22 T cell receptor beta chains listed next were all sequenced from one sample in a study of early T cells in non-severe SARS-CoV-2 infection. TCRdb processed the 5' RACE reads anew with MiXCR; each CDR3 protein has one entry. This sample has roughly 100,000 distinct CDR3 sequences, with around 14% found just once. The sequenced sample consisted of whole blood. These receptors were obtained from an adult who was a healthcare worker with PCR-confirmed SARS-CoV-2 infection or an uninfected control (not recorded which).

There are many counts of this clonotype. The rearrangement links TRBV7-2 to TRBJ2-1, with D tentatively TRBD2 (5 bases). This CDR3 comprises 17 residues. The V and J ends lost 2 bases and 7 bases respectively, with 21 bases between them. Germline-derived CDR1 and CDR2 are SGHTA and FQGNSA. CDR3 sequence (DNA): TGTGCCAGCAGCTTATCCTGGATGAGGGCCCGAGGGAATGAGCAGTTCTTC. Translation: CASSLSWMRARGNEQFF.

This clonotype was seen more than once but under ten times. The chain joins TRBV27 to TRBJ2-5; 9 bases fit TRBD2. The CDR3 has 17 amino acids. In germline, CDR1 is MNHEY, CDR2 SMNVEV (reference sequence). V shed 5 bases and J 7 bases; nucleotides not matched to a gene: 17. CDR3 in DNA: TGTGCCAGCAGTCCCCCGGGAGTAGCGGGGGCCGGGGGGACCCAGTACTTC. It specifies CASSPPGVAGAGGTQYF.

This clonotype turned up a few times. V gene TRBV18 combines with J gene TRBJ1-5; 7 bases align to TRBD1. Per germline, CDR1 KGHSH and CDR2 LQKENI. This CDR3 is built from 14 residues. J lost 7 bases, V lost 5 bases, and 8 bases had no gene match. The CDR3 DNA reads TGTGCCAGCTCATCCCTACAGGGGTGGCAGCCCCAGCATTTT. This sequence encodes CASSSLQGWQPQHF. Based on the CDR3 plus reference TRBV18 and TRBJ1-5, the full variable domain is NAGVMQNPRHLVRRRGQEARLRCSPMKGHSHVYWYRQLPEEGLKFMVYLQKENIIDESGMPKERFSAEFPKEGPSILRIQQVVRGDSAAYFCASSSLQGWQPQHFGDGTRLSIL.

The chain has TRBV5-4 and TRBJ2-2; 7 nucleotides match TRBD1. The CDR3 length is 17 residues. J lost 1 base, V lost 4 bases, and 10 bases had no gene match. Germline CDR1 reads SGHNT; CDR2 reads YYREEE (reference sequence). CDR3 residues: CASSPTTGALNTGELFF. The CDR3 coding sequence is TGTGCCAGCAGCCCAACTACAGGGGCCCTGAACACCGGGGAGCTGTTTTTT.

This clonotype was picked up a small number of times. CDR3 nucleotides: TGTGCCAGCAGCCGAGAAACAGGGGTGAACACTGAAGCTTTCTTT. Translation: CASSRETGVNTEAFF. The genes are TRBV7-2 and TRBJ1-1; TRBD1 matches at 7 bases. The CDR3 runs to 15 residues. The germline V gene encodes CDR1 SGHTA and CDR2 FQGNSA. Losses at the gene ends were 5 bases for V and 0 bases for J; bases not matched to a gene: 6. Together with reference TRBV7-2 and TRBJ1-1, the CDR3 gives the full variable domain: GAGVSQSPSNKVTEKGKDVELRCDPISGHTALYWYRQSLGQGLEFLIYFQGNSAPDKSGLPSDRFSAERTGGSVSTLTIQRTQQEDSAVYLCASSRETGVNTEAFFGQGTRLTVV.

In its sample, this clonotype was seen many times. V gene TRBV12-3 or TRBV12-4 combines with J gene TRBJ1-1, with 8 bases matching TRBD1. The ends lost 5 bases at V and 1 base at J; junction bases unmatched: 6. CDR3 length: 15 amino acids. Here the CDR3 reads CASSTRTGPNTEAFF. The CDR3 region has the DNA TGTGCCAGCAGTACCCGGACAGGGCCGAACACTGAAGCTTTCTTT.

CDR3 amino acids: CASGRPQSLAATSTDTQYF. The CDR3 DNA follows: TGTGCCAGCGGAAGGCCTCAATCACTAGCGGCCACTAGCACAGATACGCAGTATTTT. The chain carries TRBV28 and TRBJ2-3; 8 bases line up with TRBD2. Germline V CDR1 and CDR2: MDHEN, SYDVKM. CDR3 length: 19 residues. V trimming: 8 bases; J trimming: 0 bases; junction bases outside the gene matches: 19. The complete variable domain, with remaining parts taken from reference TRBV28 and TRBJ2-3, reads DVKVTQSSRYLVKRTGEKVFLECVQDMDHENMFWYRQDPGLGLRLIYFSYDVKMKEKGDIPEGYSVSREKKERFSLILESASTNQTSMYLCASGRPQSLAATSTDTQYFGPGTRLTVL.

V and J are TRBV24-1 and TRBJ2-6; D unclear. The germline V and J ends were trimmed by 4 bases and 0 bases, with 9 bases remaining between them. The germline CDR1 and CDR2 sequences are KGHDR and SFDVKD. The length of the CDR3 is 16 residues. As DNA, the CDR3 is TGTGCCACCAGTGAGGGCTATAGCTCTGGGGCCAACGTCCTGACTTTC. Protein product: CATSEGYSSGANVLTF.

This clonotype has just a few counts. The chain carries TRBV28 and TRBJ2-1, with 8 positions matching TRBD1. Germline assignment: CDR1 MDHEN and CDR2 SYDVKM. V lost 5 bases, J lost 5 bases, and 11 bases stayed unmatched. The CDR3 extends over 16 amino acids. CDR3 nucleotide sequence: TGTGCCAGCAGTCCCCCAGGGGGCTCCCCTGACAATGAGCAGTTCTTC. The encoded protein is CASSPPGGSPDNEQFF.

A few counts support this clonotype. The chain employs TRBV28 and TRBJ2-1, with D possibly being TRBD1 or TRBD2 (5 bases each). Between the trimmed V and J ends, which lost 8 bases and 2 bases, there was a span of 7 bases. This CDR3 has 12 amino acids. Looked up from germline, CDR1 is MDHEN and CDR2 is SYDVKM. In DNA, the CDR3 is TGTGCCAGCGTGGGACCCTACAATGAGCAGTTCTTC. Protein: CASVGPYNEQFF.

The CDR3 reads CASTPSGHVDTGELFF. CDR3 coding DNA: TGTGCCAGCACCCCCTCGGGGCACGTTGACACCGGGGAGCTGTTTTTT. The chain joins TRBV7-6 to TRBJ2-2; the D call may be TRBD1 or TRBD2 (5 bases each). Germline CDR1 is SGHVS and CDR2 is FNYEAQ. The CDR3 sequence is 16 residues long. The V end lost 7 bases, the J end lost 3 bases, and 18 bases lay between the germline ends.

The chain joins TRBV9 to TRBJ2-1, with D perhaps given as TRBD1 or TRBD2 (6 bases each). Looked up from germline, CDR1 is SGDLS and CDR2 is YYNGEE. V lost 3 bases to trimming and J lost 0 bases, with 13 bases between them. This CDR3 contains 16 residues. CDR3: CASSAARGVSYNEQFF. CDR3 sequence (DNA): TGTGCCAGCAGCGCCGCGAGGGGGGTCTCCTACAATGAGCAGTTCTTC.

This clonotype was counted a few times. The chain combines TRBV7-2 with TRBJ2-3, with 9 bases fitting TRBD1. CDR1 SGHTA and CDR2 FQGNSA come from the germline V gene. V shed 1 base, J shed 6 bases, and the junction held 8 bases outside the gene matches. The CDR3 sequence is 16 residues long. The CDR3 DNA reads TGTGCCAGCAGCTTAGACGGGACAGGGTTATCGGATACGCAGTATTTT. It specifies CASSLDGTGLSDTQYF.

V usage is TRBV7-9 and J usage is TRBJ1-3, with D tentatively TRBD1 (5 bases). V was pared by 6 bases and J by 0 bases, with 12 bases between. Per the germline V gene, CDR1 is SEHNR and CDR2 is FQNEAQ (reference sequence). This CDR3 is 15 amino acids long. CDR3 DNA: TGTGCCAGCAGTCTTGGCAGGGCCTCTGGAAACACCATATATTTT. Translation: CASSLGRASGNTIYF.

Only a few counts were recorded for this clonotype. This rearrangement joins TRBV6-6 to TRBJ1-1; D unresolved. This CDR3 is built from 14 residues. V was clipped by 6 bases and J by 0 bases, with 11 bases between them. Germline V CDR1 and CDR2: MNHNY, SVGAGI (reference sequence). For the CDR3, the DNA is TGTGCCAGCAGCCCCCGTGGAGTGAACACTGAAGCTTTCTTT. Amino acid sequence: CASSPRGVNTEAFF.

The chain couples TRBV7-3 to TRBJ2-1, with D unclear. Trimming took off 2 bases at V and 9 bases at J, with 11 bases between the two ends. Germline CDR1 SGHTA, CDR2 FQGTGA. CDR3 length: 13 residues. The CDR3 DNA follows: TGTGCCAGCAGCTTAGATCTGGTCAGTGAGCAGTTCTTC. Translating it yields CASSLDLVSEQFF.

This clonotype has more than one count but fewer than ten. The CDR3 DNA reads TGTGCCAGCAGCCAAGATTTGCCGGGACAGGGAACAGATACGCAGTATTTT. Its protein product is CASSQDLPGQGTDTQYF. V and J are TRBV4-2 and TRBJ2-3; 9 nucleotides agree with TRBD1. CDR3 size: 17 residues. After removal of 0 bases from V and 3 bases from J, the junction contained 7 bases not matched to a gene. Germline CDR1 reads LGHNA; CDR2 reads YNFKEQ.

This clonotype was seen a few times. The rearrangement joins TRBV11-2 to TRBJ2-3; no firm D call. Germline CDR1 and CDR2: SGHAT and FQNNGV. The CDR3 is 13 residues long. V was shortened by 4 bases and J by 4 bases, with 9 bases between the two germline ends. The CDR3 protein is CASSYRNADTQYF. The DNA for the CDR3 is TGTGCCAGCAGCTATCGCAACGCAGATACGCAGTATTTT.

V gene TRBV7-9 combines with J gene TRBJ2-2; D is possibly TRBD1 (5 bases). This CDR3 is 15 amino acids long. With 3 bases removed from V and 3 bases from J, the gap between germline ends came to 11 bases. CDR1 and CDR2 (germline): SEHNR, FQNEAQ (reference sequence). The CDR3 DNA is TGTGCCAGCAGCTTGCAGGGTTTCGACACCGGGGAGCTGTTTTTT. Residues: CASSLQGFDTGELFF.

This chain links TRBV12-3 or TRBV12-4 with TRBJ2-5; 7 bases fit TRBD2. V gave up 1 base and J gave up 4 bases; unmatched junction bases: 3. The CDR3 totals 14 residues. In DNA form, the CDR3 reads TGTGCCAGCAGTTTAGGGCCTAGCGGAGAGACCCAGTACTTC. It translates to CASSLGPSGETQYF.

This clonotype was counted a few times. The chain carries TRBV5-1 and TRBJ2-7; D tentatively reads TRBD1 or TRBD2 (5 bases each). The CDR3 covers 13 residues. Germline loops: CDR1 SGHRS, CDR2 YFSETQ. Trimming pared 4 bases from V and 7 bases from J, leaving 15 bases between. CDR3 sequence reads: CASSPRETGEQYF. CDR3 nucleotide sequence: TGCGCCAGCAGCCCCAGGGAGACGGGAGAGCAGTACTTC. Variable domain in full (rest from reference TRBV5-1 and TRBJ2-7): KAGVTQTPRYLIKTRGQQVTLSCSPISGHRSVSWYQQTPGQGLQFLFEYFSETQRNKGNFPGRFSGRQFSNSRSEMNVSTLELGDSALYLCASSPRETGEQYFGPGTRLTVT.

This chain connects TRBV24-1 to TRBJ1-1; D unclear. Germline CDR1 reads KGHDR; CDR2 reads SFDVKD. CDR3 length equals 15 residues. The V and J ends lost 3 bases and 4 bases respectively, with 14 bases between them. The CDR3: CATSDTRRGGTEAFF. The CDR3 nucleotides are TGTGCCACCAGTGATACGAGGCGGGGAGGCACTGAAGCTTTCTTT.